The rows below give T cell receptor beta chains drawn from one sample of a study of cytomegalovirus exposure and HLA in healthy donors. Produced via immunoSEQ multiplex PCR; TCRdb's table is partial and in-frame only. The table has 150,000 or so clones, approximately 72% seen once. Sequenced input: PBMCs. The receptors stem from a middle-aged man in good health and CMV-seropositive. CDR3s include the opening cysteine and the closing phenylalanine or tryptophan. A D gene is named only where the DNA matches it firmly. Clone size is stated in some rows and not others, as once, few, many or a class when expanded.

j_call v_call d_call clone_size cdr3_nt cdr3_aa
TRBJ2-4 TRBV10-3 TRBD1 - TGTGCCATCAGTTCGACAGGGGTTCAGTACTTC CAISSTGVQYF
TRBJ2-5 TRBV7-7 TRBD2 - TGTGCTAGCAGCTTAGCGGCGCGGGGGGATCAAGAGACCCAGTACTTC CASSLAARGDQETQYF
TRBJ2-1 TRBV4-1 TRBD1 few TGCGCCAGCAGCCAAGTAGGGACAGGGAGACTAAATGAGCAGTTCTTC CASSQVGTGRLNEQFF
TRBJ1-1 TRBV15 - - TGTGCCACCAGCAGGGGGACACGGGGCATGAACACTGAAGCTTTCTTT CATSRGTRGMNTEAFF
TRBJ2-7 TRBV4-1 - once TGCGCCAGCAGCCAACTTCGGACAGCCTACTACGAGCAGTACTTC CASSQLRTAYYEQYF
TRBJ2-2 TRBV6-1 TRBD2 - TGTGCCAGCAGTGCCTTGAGCGGGGGGGACGGGGAGCTGTTTTTT CASSALSGGDGELFF
TRBJ2-2 TRBV6-5 - - TGTGCCAGCACCCCGGACAGCCCTCGCACCGGGGAGCTGTTTTTT CASTPDSPRTGELFF
TRBJ2-3 TRBV5-6 - - TGTGCCAGCAGCTTGTCCCTCACAGATACGCAGTATTTT CASSLSLTDTQYF
TRBJ1-6 TRBV11-2 - - TGTGCCAGCAGCACCCTAACAGGGCTCGATTCACCCCTCCACTTT CASSTLTGLDSPLHF
TRBJ1-2 TRBV19 - - TGTGCCAGTAGTATGCGGGGTGACTATGGCTACACCTTC CASSMRGDYGYTF
TRBJ1-4 TRBV4-3 TRBD1 - TGCGCCAGCAGCCAAGATAGAGGGGGCCTAAATGAAAAACTGTTTTTT CASSQDRGGLNEKLFF
TRBJ1-4 TRBV2 TRBD1 - TGTGCCAGCAGTGAAATTCTGGGACAGGGAAGGGAAAAACTGTTTTTT CASSEILGQGREKLFF
TRBJ1-5 TRBV19 - - TGTGCCAGTAACCAGGGGAGCAATCAGCCCCAGCATTTT CASNQGSNQPQHF
TRBJ2-1 TRBV6-6 TRBD2 - TGTGCCAGCAGTTCACACCAACCCAAGCGGGGGGAGCAGTTCTTC CASSSHQPKRGEQFF
TRBJ2-7 TRBV5-4 TRBD1 - TGTGCCAGCAGCTCACAGGGGAGAGACGAGCAGTACTTC CASSSQGRDEQYF
TRBJ1-1 TRBV19 TRBD1 - TGTGCCAGTAGTATCGGGACAGGGGTGGGACTTGAAGCTTTCTTT CASSIGTGVGLEAFF
TRBJ2-6 TRBV7-2 TRBD1 - TGTGCCAGCAGCTTAGCGCGTATGGGGACAGGGGCCTTCTCTGGGGCCAACGTCCTGACTTTC CASSLARMGTGAFSGANVLTF
TRBJ2-2 TRBV5-4 TRBD1 - TGTGCCAGCAGCCCCGTGGGACAGGGGGCAGGGGTAGGCACCGGGGAGCTGTTTTTT CASSPVGQGAGVGTGELFF
TRBJ2-7 TRBV6-1 TRBD1 - TGTGCCAGCAGTGCGAGCACAGGGGGCCCCTACGAGCAGTACTTC CASSASTGGPYEQYF
TRBJ2-1 TRBV29-1 TRBD2 - TGCAACGGGGGCGGGGGGGCTTTTGGTAATGAGCAGTTCTTC CNGGGGAFGNEQFF
TRBJ1-1 TRBV4-3 - once TGCGCCAGCAGCCAAGATCGGGGGAGGAACACTGAAGCTTTCTTT CASSQDRGRNTEAFF
TRBJ1-1 TRBV2 - - TGTGCCAGCAGTGGCTTGGGGGGACTGGTGAACACTGAAGCTTTCTTT CASSGLGGLVNTEAFF
TRBJ1-2 TRBV4-3 TRBD1 - TGCGCCAGCAGCCAACCGGGACAGGGGGCGAGCTATGGCTACACCTTC CASSQPGQGASYGYTF
TRBJ2-5 TRBV2 - - TGTGCCACCCGGGACAACCAAGAGACCCAGTACTTC CATRDNQETQYF